The 19 T cell receptor beta chains below were found in one sample sequenced in a study of lymphopenia after photon versus proton radiotherapy. Libraries were prepared by immunoSEQ multiplex PCR; TCRdb keeps only in-frame clonotypes and omits some of them. The data contain tens of thousands of clones, approximately 92% of them seen just once; the ten biggest clones take up about 20%. This specimen was peripheral blood, taken from a patient treated with photon-based radiotherapy. The receptors shown here come from a woman aged 40 to 50 with cholangiocarcinoma.

This chain joins TRBV29-1 and TRBJ1-1; possibly TRBD1 for D (5 bases). This CDR3 is 13 amino acids long. CDR1 SQVTM and CDR2 ANQGSEA come from the germline V gene. Trimming removed 6 bases at V and 1 base at J, with 12 bases between. DNA of the CDR3: TGCAGCGTCCGTAGTGGGGGGAACACTGAAGCTTTCTTT. Translation: CSVRSGGNTEAFF.

A few counts support this clone. The chain employs TRBV5-1 and TRBJ2-2, with a weak D call TRBD1 (5 bases). V lost 6 bases and J lost 5, with 17 bases in between. The length of the CDR3 is 15 residues. Germline lookup yields CDR1 SGHRS and CDR2 YFSETQ. CDR3 sequence reads: CASTVPLQGTGELFF. The CDR3 DNA is TGCGCCAGCACGGTCCCGCTTCAGGGAACCGGGGAGCTGTTTTTT.

CDR3 coding DNA: TGTGCCAGCACCTCCGGGACGTCTCGGGGCTACGAGCAGTACTTC. Translation gives CASTSGTSRGYEQYF. The chain combines TRBV7-8 with TRBJ2-7; D is possibly TRBD1 or TRBD2 (5 bases each). With 7 bases removed from V and 3 bases from J, the gap between germline ends came to 19 bases. The CDR3 sequence is 15 residues long. CDR1 is SGHVS, CDR2 FQNEAQ, per germline.

The chain is built from TRBV19 and TRBJ2-7; no reliable D call. The CDR3 sequence is 15 residues long. The V gene lost 1 base and the J gene lost 2 bases, with 12 bases spanning the gap. Germline V gives CDR1 LNHDA, CDR2 SQIVND (reference sequence). The CDR3 DNA follows: TGTGCCAGTAGTATAGGTCGTTCAAGTCCCTACGAGCAGTACTTC. Its protein is CASSIGRSSPYEQYF.

The V call is TRBV5-4, the J call TRBJ2-7; D tentatively reads TRBD1 or TRBD2 (6 bases each). The CDR3 sequence is 15 residues long. Germline V gene lookup returns CDR1 SGHNT and CDR2 YYREEE (reference sequence). The V end was cut by 0 bases, the J end by 3 bases, with 13 bases between. The CDR3 protein is CASSLGGALSYEQYF. The CDR3 coding sequence is TGTGCCAGCAGCTTGGGGGGGGCCCTCAGCTACGAGCAGTACTTC.

The rearrangement links TRBV28 to TRBJ2-7; D might be TRBD2 (6 bases). This CDR3 is 15 amino acids long. V was shortened by 3 bases and J by 3 bases, with 15 bases between the two germline ends. Germline V CDR1 and CDR2: MDHEN, SYDVKM. CDR3 in amino acids: CASSLLSGSNYEQYF. The CDR3 region has the DNA TGTGCCAGCAGTTTGTTATCCGGGAGTAACTACGAGCAGTACTTC. The full variable domain, with the rest looked up from reference TRBV28 and TRBJ2-7, is DVKVTQSSRYLVKRTGEKVFLECVQDMDHENMFWYRQDPGLGLRLIYFSYDVKMKEKGDIPEGYSVSREKKERFSLILESASTNQTSMYLCASSLLSGSNYEQYFGPGTRLTVT.

The V and J genes are TRBV21-1 and TRBJ2-7; the table's D gene call, TRBD1, was not cross checked with the DNA. TRBV21-1 is classified as a pseudogene. This CDR3 is built from 17 residues. The CDR3 nucleotides are TGTGCCAGCAGCAACCTTAAGGGACGGGGACACCGCTACGAGCAGTACTTC. This encodes CASSNLKGRGHRYEQYF.

The chain is built from TRBV7-3 and TRBJ2-5; possible D gene TRBD1, 6 bases. The germline gives CDR1 SGHTA, CDR2 FQGTGA. The CDR3 has 14 amino acids. Trimming pared 8 bases from V and 2 bases from J, leaving 15 bases between. The CDR3 bases are TGTGCCAGCTCCTCTCCGGACAGTCAAGAGACCCAGTACTTC. Amino acids: CASSSPDSQETQYF.

V and J are TRBV14 and TRBJ2-2; tentatively, D is TRBD2 (5 bases). Trimming removed 3 bases from V and 0 bases from J, with 5 bases in between. CDR1 SGHDN and CDR2 FVKESK come from the germline V gene. CDR3 size: 14 residues. CDR3 in amino acids: CASSQGANTGELFF. The DNA for the CDR3 is TGTGCCAGCAGCCAGGGAGCGAACACCGGGGAGCTGTTTTTT. The entire variable domain, with the rest obtained from reference TRBV14 and TRBJ2-2, is as follows: EAGVTQFPSHSVIEKGQTVTLRCDPISGHDNLYWYRRVMGKEIKFLLHFVKESKQDESGMPNNRFLAERTGGTYSTLKVQPAELEDSGVYFCASSQGANTGELFFGEGSRLTVL.

The chain employs TRBV28 and TRBJ2-7, with TRBD2 matching 8 bases. Looked up from germline, CDR1 is MDHEN and CDR2 is SYDVKM. J gave up 4 bases and V 4 bases, and 6 bases lay outside the gene matches. There are 14 residues in the CDR3. CDR3 sequence (DNA): TGTGCCAGCAGTTCGGGAGCGGGAGTATACGAGCAGTACTTC. It encodes CASSSGAGVYEQYF.

This chain uses TRBV6-1 with TRBJ1-1; the D is unclear. This CDR3 comprises 16 residues. CDR1 is MNHNS and CDR2 is SASEGT in the germline V gene. V dropped 2 bases and J dropped 4 bases, with 17 bases sitting between them. The CDR3 protein is CASSESRPTVGTEAFF. The CDR3 nucleotides read TGTGCCAGCAGTGAAAGCCGACCGACCGTCGGCACTGAAGCTTTCTTT.

This sequence joins TRBV7-9 and TRBJ1-6; D is unresolved. Trimming cost V 7 bases and J 5 bases, with 6 bases left between them. Germline CDR1 SEHNR, CDR2 FQNEAQ (reference sequence). This CDR3 comprises 12 residues. The CDR3 DNA follows: TGTGCCAGCATGCAGGATAATTCACCCCTCCACTTT. This sequence encodes CASMQDNSPLHF.

This rearrangement joins TRBV27 to TRBJ2-1; D may be TRBD1 (8 bases). Germline CDR1 and CDR2: MNHEY and SMNVEV (reference sequence). This CDR3 comprises 17 residues. With 5 bases removed from V and 0 bases from J, the gap between germline ends came to 17 bases. The CDR3 here is CASSPGGGGSSYNEQFF. In DNA form, the CDR3 reads TGTGCCAGCAGTCCAGGGGGCGGGGGAAGCTCCTACAATGAGCAGTTCTTC.

The rearrangement joins TRBV10-2 to TRBJ2-2; D possibly uses TRBD1 or TRBD2 (6 bases each). This CDR3 is built from 15 residues. Deletions cut 4 bases from V and 8 bases from J, with 17 bases between. Germline CDR1 and CDR2: WSHSY and SAAADI. The DNA of the CDR3 is TGCGCCAGCAGTGGCGGGACACCTCAGGGGGGGGAGCTGTTTTTT. Translating it yields CASSGGTPQGGELFF.

On this clone itself: Other DNA sequences within the sample encode an identical CDR3. The genes are TRBV5-1 and TRBJ2-1; D possibly matches TRBD1 or TRBD2 (6 bases each). V lost 0 bases and J 6 bases, leaving 10 bases between the germline ends. The CDR3 length is 14 residues. Germline CDR1 reads SGHRS; CDR2 reads YFSETQ. The CDR3 loop is CASSLAGGSNEQFF. For the CDR3, the DNA is TGCGCCAGCAGCTTGGCCGGGGGCAGCAATGAGCAGTTCTTC.

The rearrangement joins TRBV30 to TRBJ2-7; 7 positions match TRBD1. This CDR3 contains 13 residues. The germline CDR1 and CDR2 sequences are GTSNPN and SVGIG (reference sequence). V trimming: 1 base; J trimming: 6 bases; junction bases outside the gene matches: 6. The CDR3 spells CAWSGKGGIEQYF. In DNA, the CDR3 is TGTGCCTGGAGTGGAAAAGGGGGCATCGAGCAGTACTTC.

The chain employs TRBV9 and TRBJ2-2; D is perhaps TRBD1 (6 bases). In germline, CDR1 is SGDLS, CDR2 YYNGEE. CDR3 length: 15 amino acids. V was pared by 4 bases and J by 4 bases, with 14 bases between. The CDR3 spells CASSSGDTFTGELFF. CDR3 bases: TGTGCCAGCAGCTCCGGGGACACCTTCACCGGGGAGCTGTTTTTT.

There are a few counts of this clone. The chain carries TRBV29-1 and TRBJ1-1, with 8 bases aligning to TRBD1. The V gene's germline CDR1 is SQVTM and CDR2 ANQGSEA. The length of the CDR3 is 12 residues. V lost 7 bases, J lost 7 bases, and 8 bases stayed unmatched. DNA for the CDR3: TGCAGCGGATCCTCAGGGGGCGTTGAAGCTTTCTTT. Translated, it gives CSGSSGGVEAFF. The full variable domain, with the rest looked up from reference TRBV29-1 and TRBJ1-1, is SAVISQKPSRDICQRGTSLTIQCQVDSQVTMMFWYRQQPGQSLTLIATANQGSEATYESGFVIDKFPISRPNLTFSTLTVSNMSPEDSSIYLCSGSSGGVEAFFGQGTRLTVV.

In its sample, this clone was seen once. V usage is TRBV9 and J usage is TRBJ2-3, with 11 bases aligning to TRBD2. V lost 0 bases, J lost 6 bases, and 3 bases stayed unmatched. Looked up from germline, CDR1 is SGDLS and CDR2 is YYNGEE. CDR3 length: 15 amino acids. CDR3 region: CASSVGSGRDDTQYF. CDR3 DNA sequence: TGTGCCAGCAGCGTAGGTAGCGGGAGGGATGATACGCAGTATTTT. Filled out from reference TRBV9 and TRBJ2-3, the complete variable domain reads DSGVTQTPKHLITATGQRVTLRCSPRSGDLSVYWYQQSLDQGLQFLIQYYNGEERAKGNILERFSAQQFPDLHSELNLSSLELGDSALYFCASSVGSGRDDTQYFGPGTRLTVL.